These 19 T cell receptor beta chains were all obtained from the same sample, sequenced in a study of shared clonotypes between healthy human individuals. The method was immunoSEQ multiplex PCR; TCRdb's version includes in-frame clones alone and lacks a portion of them. The repertoire includes some 2,100,000 clones, roughly 91% of them detected once, and approximately 1.7% sits in the top ten. Selected positively for CCR7 and CD45RO-negative, naive CD8 cells excluded terminally differentiated effector memory CD45RA+ cells. The sample consisted of naive CD8+ T cells from PBMCs. The receptor set was obtained from a man aged 18 to 30 in good health. Some clones in this sample may be carry-over from other donors' samples.

The J gene is TRBJ2-1, the V gene TRBV11-2; D is tentatively TRBD1 or TRBD2 (5 bases each). CDR3 length: 16 amino acids. V lost 3 bases to trimming and J lost 4 bases, with 16 bases between them. Germline values: CDR1 SGHAT, CDR2 FQNNGV. CDR3 region: CASSLEPGPPYNEQFF. Written as DNA, the CDR3 is TGTGCCAGCAGCTTGGAACCGGGACCTCCATACAATGAGCAGTTCTTC.

V gene TRBV4-3 combines with J gene TRBJ2-1; TRBD2 agrees at 8 bases. This CDR3 comprises 18 residues. CDR1 LGHNA and CDR2 YSLEER come from the germline V gene. The J segment lost 4 bases and the V segment lost 0 bases, leaving 11 bases of the junction unmatched. CDR3 loop: CASSQDRASGWGYNEQFF. CDR3 bases: TGCGCCAGCAGCCAAGATCGGGCTAGCGGGTGGGGATACAATGAGCAGTTCTTC.

The sample holds a few counts of this clone. The chain has TRBV13 and TRBJ2-4; 7 bases are a match to TRBD1. Germline V CDR1 and CDR2: PRHDT, FYEKMQ (reference sequence). This CDR3 is built from 13 residues. J gave up 6 bases and V 4 bases, and 3 bases lay outside the gene matches. The DNA of the CDR3 is TGTGCCAGCAGCTCCAAGGGGGCAAACATTCAGTACTTC. This codes for CASSSKGANIQYF.

The rearrangement joins TRBV6-1 to TRBJ2-7; 8 nucleotides line up with TRBD2. Germline lookup yields CDR1 MNHNS and CDR2 SASEGT. After removal of 2 bases from V and 3 bases from J, the junction contained 12 bases not matched to a gene. The CDR3 runs to 17 residues. CDR3 loop: CASSERFFGGAVYEQYF. The CDR3, as DNA: TGTGCCAGCAGTGAACGATTTTTCGGGGGGGCAGTCTACGAGCAGTACTTC.

J is TRBJ2-7 and V is TRBV11-2; the match to TRBD1 covers 9 bases. V lost 5 bases to trimming and J lost 0 bases; unmatched junction nucleotides: 8. From germline, CDR1 is SGHAT and CDR2 FQNNGV. The CDR3 has 16 residues. The CDR3 DNA reads TGTGCCAGCAGCCCCGGGACAGGGATAAACTCCTACGAGCAGTACTTC. Its translation: CASSPGTGINSYEQYF.

The chain links TRBV6-5 to TRBJ1-4, with 9 bases matching TRBD1. Germline CDR1 and CDR2: MNHEY and SVGAGI. The CDR3 runs 14 residues. Unmatched junction bases numbered 13, after V lost 6 bases and J lost 14 bases. CDR3 protein: CASRGNRGRERLFF. The CDR3 DNA sequence: TGTGCCAGCAGAGGCAACAGGGGGCGAGAGAGGCTGTTTTTT.

As to this clone: This CDR3 is also generated by other DNA sequences in the sample. This chain connects TRBV7-9 to TRBJ2-5; possible D gene TRBD2, 6 bases. The CDR3 runs to 14 residues. Germline V gene lookup returns CDR1 SEHNR and CDR2 FQNEAQ (reference sequence). Between the trimmed V and J ends, which lost 5 bases and 4 bases, there was a span of 14 bases. CDR3 in amino acids: CASSLPRGRETQYF. The DNA of the CDR3 is TGTGCCAGCAGCCTACCGCGGGGTCGAGAGACCCAGTACTTC.

This chain uses TRBV7-9 with TRBJ2-3, with TRBD1 identical over 9 bases. The CDR3 contains 15 residues. Unmatched junction bases numbered 4, after V lost 2 bases and J lost 4 bases. Per germline, CDR1 SEHNR and CDR2 FQNEAQ (reference sequence). The CDR3 bases are TGTGCCAGCAGCTTATCTTGGGACAGGGCAGATACGCAGTATTTT. It encodes CASSLSWDRADTQYF.

The chain couples TRBV19 to TRBJ1-5, with D unclear. In germline, CDR1 is LNHDA, CDR2 SQIVND (reference sequence). The CDR3 extends over 14 amino acids. V was trimmed by 3 bases and J by 2 bases, leaving 8 bases between them. CDR3 residues: CASSILYGNQPQHF. CDR3 nucleotide sequence: TGTGCCAGTAGTATCCTCTATGGCAATCAGCCCCAGCATTTT.

The gene calls are TRBV28 and TRBJ2-5; 7 bases align to TRBD1. The CDR3 is 16 residues long. CDR1 is MDHEN and CDR2 is SYDVKM in the germline V gene. V was pared by 4 bases and J by 0 bases, with 8 bases of the junction left unmatched. The CDR3 region has the DNA TGTGCCAGCAGTTATAATTTCAGGGGGAACCAAGAGACCCAGTACTTC. Amino acid sequence: CASSYNFRGNQETQYF.

The CDR3, as DNA: TGTGCCAGCAGTTACTCGACGTCGAGACTAGCGTACGAGCAGTACTTC. Protein: CASSYSTSRLAYEQYF. The rearrangement links TRBV6-5 to TRBJ2-7; TRBD2 matches 8 bases. With 0 bases clipped from V and 4 bases from J, the junction kept 8 bases outside the gene matches. Germline V gene lookup returns CDR1 MNHEY and CDR2 SVGAGI. CDR3 length equals 16 residues.

The J gene is TRBJ2-3, the V gene TRBV4-2, with a possible D match to TRBD2 (6 bases). This CDR3 contains 15 residues. The germline CDR1 and CDR2 sequences are LGHNA and YNFKEQ. V lost 6 bases and J lost 0, with 13 bases in between. CDR3: CASRPGVDSTDTQYF. Here the CDR3 DNA reads TGTGCCAGCAGGCCGGGGGTCGATAGCACAGATACGCAGTATTTT.

Notes on this clone: Other DNA sequences from this sample encode an identical CDR3 as well. The CDR3, as DNA: TGTGCCAGCAGTTTATTTCTTAATCAGCCCCAGCATTTT. Its protein product is CASSLFLNQPQHF. The rearrangement links TRBV27 to TRBJ1-5, with D unclear. The V end was cut by 1 base, the J end by 4 bases, with 5 bases between. Germline CDR1 is MNHEY and CDR2 is SMNVEV (reference sequence). The CDR3 runs 13 residues.

About this clone: Other nucleotide sequences in the sample specify the same CDR3. The rearrangement uses TRBV27 and TRBJ1-1; unclear D gene. CDR1 and CDR2 (germline): MNHEY, SMNVEV (reference sequence). This CDR3 has 13 amino acids. Trimming removed 2 bases from V and 0 bases from J, with 4 bases in between. The CDR3, as DNA: TGTGCCAGCAGTTTAGGAATGAACACTGAAGCTTTCTTT. It specifies CASSLGMNTEAFF.

V usage is TRBV6-5 and J usage is TRBJ1-4; possible D gene TRBD1, 5 bases. The CDR3 consists of 14 residues. The germline CDR1 and CDR2 sequences are MNHEY and SVGAGI. V was pared by 2 bases and J by 7 bases, with 11 bases between. This CDR3 is CASSYRGKGEKLFF. The CDR3 DNA reads as TGTGCCAGCAGTTACAGGGGAAAAGGTGAAAAACTGTTTTTT.

This clone was observed a handful of times. The chain combines TRBV4-1 with TRBJ1-1, with D hard to call. Trimming took off 6 bases at V and 11 bases at J, with 16 bases between the two ends. CDR3 length equals 12 residues. The V gene's germline CDR1 is MGHRA and CDR2 YSYEKL. The CDR3 DNA reads TGCGCCAGCAGTTCCGGCCTTCACGAGGCTTTCTTT. This gives the protein CASSSGLHEAFF.

This sequence joins TRBV28 and TRBJ1-2; 11 positions agree with TRBD1. The CDR3 is made up of 14 amino acids. The junction had 6 bases not matched to a gene; V was cut back by 8 bases and J by 4 bases. Per the germline V gene, CDR1 is MDHEN and CDR2 is SYDVKM. CDR3 in amino acids: CASYSGTGGYGYTF. The CDR3 coding sequence is TGTGCCAGCTACTCCGGGACAGGGGGCTATGGCTACACCTTC.

Written as DNA, the CDR3 is TGTGCCAGCAGTAACTCCCGGGACTCGACCTACGAGCAGTACTTC. The encoded protein is CASSNSRDSTYEQYF. The chain couples TRBV7-9 to TRBJ2-7, with D tentatively TRBD2 (6 bases). This CDR3 has 15 residues. Germline V gene data show CDR1 as SEHNR and CDR2 as FQNEAQ (reference sequence). The germline V and J ends were trimmed by 6 bases and 2 bases, with 17 bases remaining between them.

The chain links TRBV4-1 to TRBJ2-2, with TRBD2 as a possible D gene (6 bases). The CDR3 sequence is 15 residues long. Germline V lookup: CDR1 MGHRA, CDR2 YSYEKL. V lost 2 bases and J lost 6, with 13 bases in between. The CDR3 DNA reads as TGCGCCAGCAGCCAACCGACTAGAACGGCCGGGGAGCTGTTTTTT. Protein sequence: CASSQPTRTAGELFF.